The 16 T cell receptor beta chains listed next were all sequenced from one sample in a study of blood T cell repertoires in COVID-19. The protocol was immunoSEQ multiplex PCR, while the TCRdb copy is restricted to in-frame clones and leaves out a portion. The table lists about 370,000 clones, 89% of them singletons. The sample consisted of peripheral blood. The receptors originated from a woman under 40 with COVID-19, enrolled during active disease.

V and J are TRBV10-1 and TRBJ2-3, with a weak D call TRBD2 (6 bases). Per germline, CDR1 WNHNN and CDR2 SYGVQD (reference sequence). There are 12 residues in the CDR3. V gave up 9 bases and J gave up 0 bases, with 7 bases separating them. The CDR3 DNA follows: TGCGCCAGTGGACTAAGCACAGATACGCAGTATTTT. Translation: CASGLSTDTQYF.

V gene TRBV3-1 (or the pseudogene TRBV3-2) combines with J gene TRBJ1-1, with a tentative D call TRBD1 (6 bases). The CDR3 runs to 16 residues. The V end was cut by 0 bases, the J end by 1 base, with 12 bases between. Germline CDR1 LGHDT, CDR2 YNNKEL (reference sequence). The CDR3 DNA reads TGTGCCAGCAGCCAAGACTCAGGGGCGAAGAACACTGAAGCTTTCTTT. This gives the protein CASSQDSGAKNTEAFF.

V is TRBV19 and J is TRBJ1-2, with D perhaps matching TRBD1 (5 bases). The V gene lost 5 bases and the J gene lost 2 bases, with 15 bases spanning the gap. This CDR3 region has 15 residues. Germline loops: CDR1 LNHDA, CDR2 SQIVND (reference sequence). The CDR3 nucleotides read TGTGCCAGTAGTTTTGCCAGGGCTTTAAACTATGGCTACACCTTC. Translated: CASSFARALNYGYTF.

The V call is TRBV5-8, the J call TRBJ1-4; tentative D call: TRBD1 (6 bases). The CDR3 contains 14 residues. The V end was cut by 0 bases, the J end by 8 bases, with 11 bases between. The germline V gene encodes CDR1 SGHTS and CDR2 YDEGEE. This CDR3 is CASSLGRGREKLFF. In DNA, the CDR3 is TGTGCCAGCAGCTTGGGCAGGGGAAGGGAAAAACTGTTTTTT.

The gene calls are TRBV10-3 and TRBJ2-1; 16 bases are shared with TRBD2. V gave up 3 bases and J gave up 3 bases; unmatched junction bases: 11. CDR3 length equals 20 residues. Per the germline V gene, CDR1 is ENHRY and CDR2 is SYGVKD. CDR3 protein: CAISDGTSGRAKIFYNEQFF. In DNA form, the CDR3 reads TGTGCCATCAGTGACGGGACTAGCGGGAGGGCCAAAATTTTCTACAATGAGCAGTTCTTC.

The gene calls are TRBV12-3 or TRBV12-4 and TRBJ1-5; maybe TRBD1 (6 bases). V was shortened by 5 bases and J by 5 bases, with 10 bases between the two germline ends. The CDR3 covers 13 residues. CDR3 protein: CASSRTEDQPQHF. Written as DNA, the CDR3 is TGTGCCAGCAGTCGGACAGAAGATCAGCCCCAGCATTTT.

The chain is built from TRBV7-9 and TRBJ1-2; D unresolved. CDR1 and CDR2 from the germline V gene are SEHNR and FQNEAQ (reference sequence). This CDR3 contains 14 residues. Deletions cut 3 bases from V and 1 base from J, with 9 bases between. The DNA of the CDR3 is TGTGCCAGCAGCTTTTCTGCCGGTAACTATGGCTACACCTTC. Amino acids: CASSFSAGNYGYTF.

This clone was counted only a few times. CDR3 coding DNA: TGTGCCAGCAGTTACTCGACTAAGGCCTACAATGAGCAGTTCTTC. Encoded protein: CASSYSTKAYNEQFF. V and J are TRBV6-2 or TRBV6-3 and TRBJ2-1; the D gene is possibly TRBD2 (5 bases). Trimming removed 0 bases at V and 2 bases at J, with 8 bases between. The germline V gene has CDR1 MNHEY and CDR2 SVGEGT. The CDR3 has 15 residues.

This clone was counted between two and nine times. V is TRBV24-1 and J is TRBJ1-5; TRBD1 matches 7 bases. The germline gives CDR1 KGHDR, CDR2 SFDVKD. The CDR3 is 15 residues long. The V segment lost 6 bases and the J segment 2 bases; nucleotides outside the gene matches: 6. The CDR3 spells CATSSNRGGNQPQHF. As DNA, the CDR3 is TGTGCCACCAGTAGTAACAGGGGCGGCAATCAGCCCCAGCATTTT.

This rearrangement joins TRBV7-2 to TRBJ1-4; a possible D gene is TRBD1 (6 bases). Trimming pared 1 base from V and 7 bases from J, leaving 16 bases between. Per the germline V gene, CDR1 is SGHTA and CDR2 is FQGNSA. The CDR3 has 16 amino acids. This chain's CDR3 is CASSLGSTGQSEKLFF. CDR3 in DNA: TGTGCCAGCAGCTTAGGGTCGACAGGACAAAGTGAAAAACTGTTTTTT.

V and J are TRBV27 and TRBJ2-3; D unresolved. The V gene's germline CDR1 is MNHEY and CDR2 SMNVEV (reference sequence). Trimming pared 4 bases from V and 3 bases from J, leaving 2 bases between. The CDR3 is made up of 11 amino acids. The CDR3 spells CASSSTDTQYF. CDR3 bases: TGTGCCAGCAGTTCAACAGATACGCAGTATTTT.

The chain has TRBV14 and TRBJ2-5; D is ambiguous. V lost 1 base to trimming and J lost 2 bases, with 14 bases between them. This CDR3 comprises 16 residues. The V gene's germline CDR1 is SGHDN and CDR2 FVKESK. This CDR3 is CASSQGNWAGQETQYF. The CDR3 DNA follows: TGTGCCAGCAGCCAAGGCAATTGGGCAGGTCAAGAGACCCAGTACTTC.

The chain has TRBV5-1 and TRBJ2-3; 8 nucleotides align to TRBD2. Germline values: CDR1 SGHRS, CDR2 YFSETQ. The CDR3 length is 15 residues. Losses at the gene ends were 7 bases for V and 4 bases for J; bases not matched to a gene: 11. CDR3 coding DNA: TGCGCCAGCGGACCGGGACTAGGGTCGTCAGATACGCAGTATTTT. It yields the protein CASGPGLGSSDTQYF.

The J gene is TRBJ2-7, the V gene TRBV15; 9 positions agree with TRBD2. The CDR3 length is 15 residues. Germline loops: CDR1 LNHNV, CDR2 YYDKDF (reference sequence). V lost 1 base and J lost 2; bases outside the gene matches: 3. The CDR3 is CATSRGLAETYEQYF. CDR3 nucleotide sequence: TGTGCCACCAGCAGAGGACTAGCGGAGACCTACGAGCAGTACTTC.

CDR3 in DNA: TGTGCCAGTAGGAGGGGTGAGCAGTTCTTC. It yields the protein CASRRGEQFF. The V call is TRBV2, the J call TRBJ2-1, with D maybe TRBD2 (6 bases). There are 10 residues in the CDR3. The germline V and J ends were trimmed by 9 bases and 9 bases, with 9 bases remaining between them. CDR1 and CDR2 (germline): SNHLY, FYNNEI.

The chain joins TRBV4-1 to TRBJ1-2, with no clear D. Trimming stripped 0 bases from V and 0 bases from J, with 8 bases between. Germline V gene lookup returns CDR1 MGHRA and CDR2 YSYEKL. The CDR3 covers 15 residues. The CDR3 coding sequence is TGCGCCAGCAGCCAAGATCAAACTGCTAACTATGGCTACACCTTC. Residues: CASSQDQTANYGYTF.